The rows below give T cell receptor beta chains drawn from one sample of a study of Graves' ophthalmopathy and Graves' hyperthyroidism. TCRdb passed the multiplex PCR reads through MiXCR, listing each CDR3 protein once. Of about 640,000 distinct CDR3 sequences detected, about 38% appear once; the ten largest clones hold around 3%. Sequenced material: peripheral blood. Source of these receptors: an adult man with Graves' ophthalmopathy. The CDR3 runs from the conserved cysteine through the conserved F or W. Size tells how often a clone was seen (once, few, many) or the class of an expanded clone, and some rows leave it out.

size,V,CDR3
many,TRBV12-3/TRBV12-4,CASSLYGRVGTEAFF
-,TRBV10-3,CASGGQGTMEVHEQYF
-,TRBV25-1,CASSYWEGRSSYNSPLHF
few,TRBV5-8,CASSTGTGRNQPQHF
few,TRBV6-6,CASSYSRDSPAGANVLTF
-,TRBV2,CASSAPLGTQYF
-,TRBV7-8,CASSSTGPTFF
many,TRBV6-5,CASRSWPDEQYF
-,TRBV4-1,CASSQGLVGSGELFF
few,TRBV12-3/TRBV12-4,CASSPDSLYGYTF
-,TRBV5-1,CASSLWGEGIYGYTF
many,TRBV7-9,CASSPGTSGTNTGELFF
many,TRBV5-6,CASSRTGGQSYEQYF
-,TRBV4-1,CASSQGPSGSYEQYF
few,TRBV12-3/TRBV12-4,CASSPPGNGEAFF
many,TRBV2,CASRGTSGGGEQYF
many,TRBV14,CASSQGQGHGGYTF
-,TRBV29-1,CSADGLAGQGETQYF
few,TRBV10-3,CAISPGTARYNEQYF
few,TRBV9,CASSQDPSGSFPGELFF
-,TRBV5-1,CASSFRGTQGARGTEAFF
once,TRBV10-2,CASRRVLAGGDNTGELFF
-,TRBV9,CASSGTSGTDEQYF
-,TRBV7-9,CASSFWQGVGNTIYF
once,TRBV25-1,CASSVRGTVGEKLFF
many,TRBV5-8,CASSTPTEPQHF
-,TRBV9,CASSLSKGGTSYEQYF
many,TRBV2,CASRGLMQAFF
many,TRBV5-1,CASSLEVRSQHTF